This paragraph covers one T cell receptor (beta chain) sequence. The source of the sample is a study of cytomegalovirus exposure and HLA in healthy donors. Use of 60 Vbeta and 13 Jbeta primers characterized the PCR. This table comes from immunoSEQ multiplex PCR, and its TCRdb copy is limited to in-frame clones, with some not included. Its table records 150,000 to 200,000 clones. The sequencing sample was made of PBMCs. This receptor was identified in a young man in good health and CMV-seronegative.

CDR3 DNA: TGTGCCAGTGCTACGGCCCCAGGGGTCACTGAAGCTTTCTTT. It codes for CASATAPGVTEAFF. The rearrangement links TRBV19 to TRBJ1-1, with a weak D call TRBD1 (6 bases). The CDR3 totals 14 residues. CDR1 and CDR2 from the germline V gene are LNHDA and SQIVND (reference sequence). V lost 8 bases and J 4 bases, leaving 17 bases between the germline ends.